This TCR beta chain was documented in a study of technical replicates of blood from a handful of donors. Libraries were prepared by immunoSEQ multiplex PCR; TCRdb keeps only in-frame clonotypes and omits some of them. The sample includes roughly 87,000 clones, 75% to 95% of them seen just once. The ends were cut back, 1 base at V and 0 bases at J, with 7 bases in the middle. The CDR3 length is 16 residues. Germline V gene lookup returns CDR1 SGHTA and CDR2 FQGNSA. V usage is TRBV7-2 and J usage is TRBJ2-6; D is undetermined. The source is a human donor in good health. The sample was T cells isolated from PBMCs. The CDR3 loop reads CASSLDSSSGANVLTF. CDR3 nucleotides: TGTGCCAGCAGCTTAGACAGCAGCTCTGGGGCCAACGTCCTGACTTTC.